This TCR beta chain was sequenced for a study of beta chain features in type 1 diabetes. All of the isolated RNA was reverse transcribed, so expressed TCRB transcripts were sequenced. Repertoires were generated with immunoSEQ multiplex PCR, while TCRdb's copy carries only in-frame clones and drops some. The sample includes a few hundred thousand clones, about 10% of them seen just once. Trimming left V 3 bases short and J 4 bases short, with 10 bases between. Germline V gives CDR1 LGHNA, CDR2 YSLEER. The CDR3 consists of 15 residues. This clone was seen a handful of times. The V call is TRBV4-3, the J call TRBJ2-6, with a possible D match to TRBD1 (6 bases). The specimen sequenced was naive CD4+ T cells from blood. This clonotype was obtained from a woman aged 25 to 39 in good health. Written as DNA, the CDR3 is TGCGCCAGCAGCCATACAGGGTCCGGGGCCAACGTCCTGACTTTC. Amino acids: CASSHTGSGANVLTF.